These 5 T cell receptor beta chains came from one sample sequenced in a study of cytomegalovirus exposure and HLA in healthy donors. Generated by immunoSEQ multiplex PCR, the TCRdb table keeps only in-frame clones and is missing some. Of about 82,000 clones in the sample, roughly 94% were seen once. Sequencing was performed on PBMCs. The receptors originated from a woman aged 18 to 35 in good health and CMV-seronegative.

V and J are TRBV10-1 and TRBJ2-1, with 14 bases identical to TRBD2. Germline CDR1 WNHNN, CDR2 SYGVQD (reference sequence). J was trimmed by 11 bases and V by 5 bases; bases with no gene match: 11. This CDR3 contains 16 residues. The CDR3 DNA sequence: TGCGCCAGCAGTTCCCATTCGACTAGCGGGGGGGCTAAGCAGTTCTTC. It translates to CASSSHSTSGGAKQFF.

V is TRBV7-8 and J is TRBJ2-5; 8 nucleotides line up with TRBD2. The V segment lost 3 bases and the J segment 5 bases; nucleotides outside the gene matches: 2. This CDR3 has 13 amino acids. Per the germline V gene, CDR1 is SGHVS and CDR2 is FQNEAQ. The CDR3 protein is CASSFSGTETQYF. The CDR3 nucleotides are TGTGCCAGCAGCTTTAGCGGGACGGAGACCCAGTACTTC. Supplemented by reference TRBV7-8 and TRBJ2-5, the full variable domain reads GAGVSQSPRYKVAKRGQDVALRCDPISGHVSLFWYQQALGQGPEFLTYFQNEAQLDKSGLPSDRFFAERPEGSVSTLKIQRTQQEDSAVYLCASSFSGTETQYFGPGTRLLVL.

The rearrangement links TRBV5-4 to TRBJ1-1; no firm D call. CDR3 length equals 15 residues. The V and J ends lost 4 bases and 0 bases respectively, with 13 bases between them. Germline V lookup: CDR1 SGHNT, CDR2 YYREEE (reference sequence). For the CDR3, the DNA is TGTGCCAGCAGCGACGCGCGGGCTATGAACACTGAAGCTTTCTTT. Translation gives CASSDARAMNTEAFF.

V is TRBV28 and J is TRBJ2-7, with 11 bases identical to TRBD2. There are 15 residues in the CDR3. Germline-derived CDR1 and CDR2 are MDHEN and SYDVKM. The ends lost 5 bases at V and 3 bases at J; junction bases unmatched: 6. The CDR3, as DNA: TGTGCCAGCAGTCGTCCTACTAGCGGGAGCTACGAGCAGTACTTC. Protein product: CASSRPTSGSYEQYF.

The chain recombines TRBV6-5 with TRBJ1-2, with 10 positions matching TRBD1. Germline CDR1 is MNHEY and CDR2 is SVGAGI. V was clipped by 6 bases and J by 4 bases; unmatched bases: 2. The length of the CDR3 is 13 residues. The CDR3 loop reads CASRRQGAYGYTF. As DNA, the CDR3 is TGTGCCAGCAGAAGACAGGGGGCCTATGGCTACACCTTC.